The 14 T cell receptor beta chains listed next were all sequenced from one sample in a study of T cells after yellow fever vaccination. TCRdb reanalysed the 5' RACE reads using MiXCR and keeps one entry per CDR3 protein. The table has around 340,000 distinct CDR3 sequences, approximately 12% seen once. This specimen consisted of CD4+ T cells sorted from PBMCs, obtained 15 days after the yellow fever booster vaccination. The receptors here all came from a man in his late teens or twenties who received the YFV17D yellow fever vaccine.

This clonotype was counted only a few times. Germline and junction disagree at one end, which may indicate a read error. The CDR3 here is CSAPTPGGSDEQYF. The CDR3 DNA sequence: TGCAGTGCTCCAACCCCAGGGGGCTCCGACGAGCAGTACTTC. The chain links TRBV20-1 to TRBJ2-7; 8 nucleotides agree with TRBD1. Germline-derived CDR1 and CDR2 are DFQATT and SNEGSKA (reference sequence). This CDR3 region has 14 residues.

This clonotype was observed a handful of times. This rearrangement joins TRBV7-2 to TRBJ1-4; D remains ambiguous. Between the trimmed V and J ends, which lost 1 base and 6 bases, there was a span of 12 bases. CDR3 length equals 15 residues. Germline V gives CDR1 SGHTA, CDR2 FQGNSA. The CDR3 sequence: CASSLGRRLDEKLFF. The CDR3 region has the DNA TGTGCCAGCAGCTTAGGACGGAGGTTGGATGAAAAACTGTTTTTT.

This clonotype was seen a few times. The chain recombines TRBV27 with TRBJ1-5; D not resolved. V was trimmed by 6 bases and J by 5 bases, leaving 11 bases between them. The germline V gene has CDR1 MNHEY and CDR2 SMNVEV (reference sequence). The CDR3 length is 13 residues. The DNA for the CDR3 is TGTGCCAGCAGCTCGAAAGTGGATCAGCCCCAGCATTTT. Its translation: CASSSKVDQPQHF.

This clonotype has a count of ten or more. The genes are TRBV6-5 and TRBJ1-5; tentatively, D is TRBD1 (5 bases). The CDR3 is 13 residues long. Germline CDR1 is MNHEY and CDR2 is SVGAGI. The V and J ends lost 3 bases and 5 bases respectively, with 8 bases between them. This CDR3 reads CASSYLGDQPQHF. The CDR3 nucleotides read TGTGCCAGCAGTTATTTGGGGGATCAGCCCCAGCATTTT.

This sequence joins TRBV30 and TRBJ2-5; D unresolved. V lost 1 base, J lost 5 bases, and 11 bases lay in between. The CDR3 is 13 amino acids. Germline CDR1 reads GTSNPN; CDR2 reads SVGIG (reference sequence). CDR3 protein: CAWSGHSQETQYF. CDR3 bases: TGTGCCTGGAGTGGCCACTCCCAGGAGACCCAGTACTTC.

Written as DNA, the CDR3 is TGTGCCAGCAGCGTAGTTTGGAACACAGATACGCAGTATTTT. Amino acids: CASSVVWNTDTQYF. The chain uses TRBV9 and TRBJ2-3; D gene unclear. CDR3 length: 14 residues. V dropped 0 bases and J dropped 2 bases, with 7 bases sitting between them. The germline V gene encodes CDR1 SGDLS and CDR2 YYNGEE.

This clonotype was observed a few times. This sequence joins TRBV6-6 and TRBJ2-5; D ambiguous. V lost 0 bases to trimming and J lost 0 bases, with 5 bases between them. Germline V gene lookup returns CDR1 MNHNY and CDR2 SVGAGI (reference sequence). The CDR3 has 14 amino acids. The CDR3 here is CASSYSSDQETQYF. The CDR3 bases are TGTGCCAGCAGTTACTCGAGCGACCAAGAGACCCAGTACTTC.

This clonotype appeared a few times. This chain connects TRBV28 to TRBJ1-5, with D uncertain. CDR1 and CDR2 from the germline V gene are MDHEN and SYDVKM. The CDR3 loop spans 14 amino acids. The V gene lost 2 bases and the J gene lost 10 bases, with 15 bases spanning the gap. CDR3 DNA: TGTGCCAGCAGTTTACCGCAGGAAAGGGAACCCCAGCATTTT. The encoded protein is CASSLPQEREPQHF.

The V call is TRBV18, the J call TRBJ1-5; D might be TRBD1 (5 bases). V was cut by 1 base and J by 5 bases, with 15 bases left in between. The V gene's germline CDR1 is KGHSH and CDR2 LQKENI. This CDR3 contains 16 residues. The CDR3 is CASSPLPAGGDQPQHF. CDR3 DNA: TGTGCCAGCTCACCACTTCCTGCCGGGGGGGATCAGCCCCAGCATTTT.

This clonotype occurred many times. The CDR3 reads CSVRGIAYEQYF. CDR3 sequence (DNA): TGCAGCGTTCGGGGTATAGCCTACGAGCAGTACTTC. V gene TRBV29-1 combines with J gene TRBJ2-7; tentatively, D is TRBD2 (5 bases). The V and J ends lost 5 bases and 2 bases respectively, with 10 bases between them. Germline V gene data show CDR1 as SQVTM and CDR2 as ANQGSEA. The CDR3 is 12 amino acids.

This clonotype was counted only a few times. The V gene is TRBV10-3, the J gene TRBJ2-5; no reliable D call. The V end was cut by 2 bases, the J end by 9 bases, with 10 bases between. Germline V gives CDR1 ENHRY, CDR2 SYGVKD. The CDR3 length is 12 residues. CDR3 amino acids: CAISEDLAPQYF. In DNA, the CDR3 is TGTGCCATCAGTGAGGACTTGGCTCCCCAGTACTTC.

The chain links TRBV7-2 to TRBJ1-2; possibly TRBD1 for D (5 bases). CDR3 length equals 14 residues. Between the trimmed V and J ends, which lost 1 base and 6 bases, there was a span of 12 bases. Germline V gene lookup returns CDR1 SGHTA and CDR2 FQGNSA. The CDR3 bases are TGTGCCAGCAGCTTAGATGTGGGGGGAGATGGCTACACCTTC. It translates to CASSLDVGGDGYTF.

Written as DNA, the CDR3 is TGTGCCAGCAGTCAGAGACGGACAGGGGGCTCGTACGAGCAGTACTTC. Translating gives CASSQRRTGGSYEQYF. J is TRBJ2-7 and V is TRBV6-5; the match to TRBD1 covers 11 bases. The length of the CDR3 is 16 residues. V lost 5 bases and J lost 4; bases outside the gene matches: 10. Germline loops: CDR1 MNHEY, CDR2 SVGAGI.

With respect to this clonotype: The junction differs from germline at one of its ends, possibly a read error. The chain recombines TRBV7-3 with TRBJ1-2; D not certain. CDR1 and CDR2 from the germline V gene are SGHTA and FQGTGA. The CDR3 is 14 amino acids. CDR3 amino acids: CASCLGPLGYGYTF. The CDR3 DNA reads as TGTGCCAGCTGCTTAGGACCCTTGGGCTATGGCTACACCTTC.